This is a list of T cell receptor beta chains from one sample in a study of cytomegalovirus exposure and HLA in healthy donors. Assay used: immunoSEQ multiplex PCR; TCRdb lists only in-frame clones, some missing. The sample yields fewer than 75,000 clones, 94% seen once. Sequences were obtained from PBMCs. The origin of the receptors is a woman between 18 and 29 years old in good health and CMV-seropositive. Both conserved end residues are part of each CDR3. The D gene is left open where the match is weak. Clone size is not always given. Where it is, it says once, few, many or a class for expanded clones.

CDR3 DNA	CDR3 protein	J gene	clone size	D gene	V gene
TGTGCCATCAGCACTTCCGGGAGCGCAGATACGCAGTATTTT	CAISTSGSADTQYF	TRBJ2-3	NA	NA	TRBV10-3
TGTGCCAGCAATGTAGGGGACAGGGTAAGAGATGAGCAGTTCTTC	CASNVGDRVRDEQFF	TRBJ2-1	NA	TRBD1	TRBV19
TGCGCCAGCAGCTTTGCGGGGGGGCCGCAAGATACGCAGTATTTT	CASSFAGGPQDTQYF	TRBJ2-3	NA	TRBD2	TRBV5-1
TGTGCCAGCAGTACCGGACTAGCGGGGGTTTACAATGAGCAGTTCTTC	CASSTGLAGVYNEQFF	TRBJ2-1	NA	TRBD2	TRBV13
TGCAGCGTTGCACAAGGACTAGCGGGAGTCAGAAACATTCAGTACTTC	CSVAQGLAGVRNIQYF	TRBJ2-4	NA	TRBD2	TRBV29-1
TGTGCCTGGAATGCGGCGGGAGGGATCGGAGAGACCCAGTACTTC	CAWNAAGGIGETQYF	TRBJ2-5	NA	TRBD2	TRBV30
TGTGCCAGCAGTTTAGAAGCGGGAGTCAACAATGAGCAGTTCTTC	CASSLEAGVNNEQFF	TRBJ2-1	NA	TRBD2	TRBV27
TGCGCCAGCAGCCCGTTTCGGGACAGGGCTAATGAAAAACTGTTTTTT	CASSPFRDRANEKLFF	TRBJ1-4	NA	TRBD1	TRBV4-1
TGCGCCAGCAGGGACTTAGCGGGGGGGACCGGGGAGCTGTTTTTT	CASRDLAGGTGELFF	TRBJ2-2	NA	TRBD2	TRBV10-2
TGTGCCAGCAGTGAATTAGGACAGGCATACGAGCAGTACTTC	CASSELGQAYEQYF	TRBJ2-7	once	TRBD1	TRBV25-1
TGCGCCAGCAGTCCGGACAGGGCTGAAAAACTGTTTTTT	CASSPDRAEKLFF	TRBJ1-4	NA	TRBD1	TRBV4-3
TGTGCCAGTAGATCGAGCGGGGACCTTTACAATGAGCAGTTCTTC	CASRSSGDLYNEQFF	TRBJ2-1	NA	TRBD2	TRBV19
TGTGCCACCGGACTAAATGAGCAGTTCTTC	CATGLNEQFF	TRBJ2-1	NA	NA	TRBV6-5
TGCAGCGTGAAAGGTGACAGAGACTATGGCTACACCTTC	CSVKGDRDYGYTF	TRBJ1-2	NA	NA	TRBV29-1
TGTGCCAGCAGCGGCAGGGAACTAGCGGAAAGCACAGATACGCAGTATTTT	CASSGRELAESTDTQYF	TRBJ2-3	NA	TRBD2	TRBV5-4
TGTGCCACCGCCATGGGAGGAAGGGTCGATGAGCAGTTCTTC	CATAMGGRVDEQFF	TRBJ2-1	NA	NA	TRBV10-3
TGTGCCAGCAGCTACCAGGAGGGGTCGCGGAACACCGGGGAGCTGTTTTTT	CASSYQEGSRNTGELFF	TRBJ2-2	NA	NA	TRBV2
TGTGCCAGTAGTATTCCGGGGAGGACAAGCTACGAGCAGTACTTC	CASSIPGRTSYEQYF	TRBJ2-7	NA	NA	TRBV19
TGTGCCAGCAGCGTAGCTCCACAGGGGGACTATGGCTACACCTTC	CASSVAPQGDYGYTF	TRBJ1-2	NA	TRBD1	TRBV9
TGTGCCAGCAGTTCGACACAGGGGTTGGGACTAGACAATGAGCAGTTCTTC	CASSSTQGLGLDNEQFF	TRBJ2-1	NA	NA	TRBV28
TGTGCCAGCAGTACCCCAGAGGGAGCTAACTATGGCTACACCTTC	CASSTPEGANYGYTF	TRBJ1-2	NA	NA	TRBV6-5
TGTGCCAGCAGCTTTCAACTTAACAATGAGCAGTTCTTC	CASSFQLNNEQFF	TRBJ2-1	once	NA	TRBV5-5
TGTGCCAGCAGCCCCTCAATTGGACAGGGTGCTGAAAAACTGTTTTTT	CASSPSIGQGAEKLFF	TRBJ1-4	NA	TRBD1	TRBV7-8
TGTGCCAGCAGTTTAGCCGGTCCAACAGATACGCAGTATTTT	CASSLAGPTDTQYF	TRBJ2-3	NA	NA	TRBV27
TGTGCCAGCAGTTTATCGGGCAGGGTAGGCGAGCAGTACTTC	CASSLSGRVGEQYF	TRBJ2-7	NA	NA	TRBV27
TGCGCCAGCAGTGTGGTGCGGGGATCAGATACGCAGTATTTT	CASSVVRGSDTQYF	TRBJ2-3	NA	NA	TRBV10-1
TGTGCCAGCAGACAGGCGAACTATGGCTACACCTTC	CASRQANYGYTF	TRBJ1-2	NA	NA	TRBV2
TGTGCCTGGAGTGTAACGGCGGGTACGCAGTATTTT	CAWSVTAGTQYF	TRBJ2-3	NA	NA	TRBV30
TGTGCCAGCAGCTCCCCGGGACAGGGCGTTTTTATAGCTTTCTTT	CASSSPGQGVFIAFF	TRBJ1-1	NA	TRBD1	TRBV7-2
TGCGCCAGCAGCTCCCCTGCGGGAGGGACCTACAATGAGCAGTTCTTC	CASSSPAGGTYNEQFF	TRBJ2-1	NA	TRBD2	TRBV5-1
TGTGCCAGCAGCGTAACTGCGGGAACTAACACCGGGGAGCTGTTTTTT	CASSVTAGTNTGELFF	TRBJ2-2	NA	NA	TRBV9
TGTGCCTGGAGCGTGTTTACAGATACGCAGTATTTT	CAWSVFTDTQYF	TRBJ2-3	NA	NA	TRBV30
TGTGCCAGCAGCTCCCCTGGACTGGGAAACACCATATATTTT	CASSSPGLGNTIYF	TRBJ1-3	NA	NA	TRBV11-2
TGTGCCATCAGTGATTTAGCGGGGGGCACCTACGAGCAGTACTTC	CAISDLAGGTYEQYF	TRBJ2-7	NA	TRBD2	TRBV10-3
TGTGCCAGCAGCTCGTACTATGGCTACACCTTC	CASSSYYGYTF	TRBJ1-2	NA	NA	TRBV11-2
TGTGCCAGCAGCTTCCGAGGGGACACAGAGCAGTACTTC	CASSFRGDTEQYF	TRBJ2-7	NA	NA	TRBV5-8
TGTGCCAGCAGCTTAGCGGGACTAGCGGGAGGTGAGCAGTTCTTC	CASSLAGLAGGEQFF	TRBJ2-1	NA	TRBD2	TRBV7-9
TGTGCCAGCAGTCCGTATTCCTACAATGAGCAGTTCTTC	CASSPYSYNEQFF	TRBJ2-1	NA	NA	TRBV6-6
TGTGCCAGCAGCGCCGCCCCGGGGAGCGATGAGCAGTTCTTC	CASSAAPGSDEQFF	TRBJ2-1	NA	NA	TRBV7-2
TGTGCCAGCACCGCAGACCGGGGAACCGGGGAGCTGTTTTTT	CASTADRGTGELFF	TRBJ2-2	NA	NA	TRBV27
TGTGCCAGCAGTCCGACAGGGCGGGGCCAAGAGACCCAGTACTTC	CASSPTGRGQETQYF	TRBJ2-5	NA	NA	TRBV27
TGTGCTAGCTCAACAGGGGGCACAGATACGCAGTATTTT	CASSTGGTDTQYF	TRBJ2-3	NA	TRBD1	TRBV7-7
TGTGCCAGCAGCGGACAGGACAACAATGAGCAGTTCTTC	CASSGQDNNEQFF	TRBJ2-1	NA	NA	TRBV9